This TCR beta chain was recorded in a study of long-term antiretroviral therapy in people with HIV. Study results and caveats: Pre-ART clonal expansion yielded clones that dominated the repertoire at all time points. Collection of the blood took place between about 2003 and 2017. The ART regimens in use then may have been less effective than current ones. On ART adherence, viral resistance or therapy changes, no data were available.

This clone was counted a few times. Its cognate antigen is unknown. The junction had 6 bases not matched to a gene; V was cut back by 4 bases and J by 6 bases. The CDR3 runs to 13 residues. Germline V gene data show CDR1 as SGDLS and CDR2 as YYNGEE. Running of the v3.0 immunoSEQ assay took place at survey level. The protocol was immunoSEQ multiplex PCR, while the TCRdb copy is restricted to in-frame clones and leaves out a portion. The profile shows 20,000 to 30,000 clones, about 86% of them singletons. DNA was extracted from around 1-10 million thawed cryopreserved PBMC. This specimen consisted of unsorted PBMCs, obtained 1.2 years after starting antiretroviral therapy. The chain links TRBV9 to TRBJ2-7, with 8 positions matching TRBD2. The receptor was derived from a man in his forties or fifties with HIV. This chain's CDR3 is CASSRAGAAEQYF. DNA of the CDR3: TGTGCCAGCAGCCGAGCGGGGGCGGCCGAGCAGTACTTC.